Each of the 8 T cell receptor beta chains below was sequenced from the same sample in a study of T-cell memory formation after mild COVID-19. One entry per CDR3 protein, called by TCRdb with MiXCR from the 5' RACE reads. The sample contains a few hundred thousand distinct CDR3 sequences, over 25% of which appear only once. Source material: PBMCs or a T cell subset sorted from them (not recorded which). The origin of the receptors is an adult woman who had mild COVID-19 (a few samples of this study predate the infection). Cell type and time point are not known.

V is TRBV11-2 and J is TRBJ2-7, with a weak D call TRBD2 (5 bases). Germline lookup yields CDR1 SGHAT and CDR2 FQNNGV. V was cut by 5 bases and J by 3 bases, with 17 bases left in between. The CDR3 is made up of 15 amino acids. The CDR3 here is CASSPELGIVYEQYF. The CDR3 DNA follows: TGTGCCAGCAGCCCCGAACTAGGGATCGTCTACGAGCAGTACTTC. Full variable domain (rest looked up from reference TRBV11-2 and TRBJ2-7): EAGVAQSPRYKIIEKRQSVAFWCNPISGHATLYWYQQILGQGPKLLIQFQNNGVVDDSQLPKDRFSAERLKGVDSTLKIQPAKLEDSAVYLCASSPELGIVYEQYFGPGTRLTVT.

The chain couples TRBV7-2 to TRBJ2-5; 8 bases are shared with TRBD2. Germline CDR1 and CDR2: SGHTA and FQGNSA. V lost 5 bases, J lost 4 bases, and 6 bases stayed unmatched. The CDR3 runs 14 residues. CDR3 in amino acids: CASSRSGSGETQYF. CDR3 nucleotides: TGTGCCAGCAGCAGGAGCGGGAGTGGAGAGACCCAGTACTTC.

This clonotype was counted only a few times. The chain employs TRBV12-3 or TRBV12-4 and TRBJ2-7, with 9 nucleotides matching TRBD1. V trimming: 4 bases; J trimming: 2 bases; junction bases outside the gene matches: 6. The CDR3 contains 15 residues. The CDR3 sequence: CASSSTRTGAYEQYF. DNA of the CDR3: TGTGCCAGCAGTTCCACCCGGACAGGGGCCTACGAGCAGTACTTC.

The V and J genes are TRBV25-1 and TRBJ2-1; 7 bases match TRBD1. The CDR3 consists of 14 residues. Germline V gene sequence: CDR1 MGHDK, CDR2 SYGVNS. V lost 2 bases, J lost 5 bases, and 3 bases stayed unmatched. CDR3 amino acids: CASSEPGTDNEQFF. The CDR3 DNA reads as TGTGCCAGCAGTGAACCCGGGACAGACAATGAGCAGTTCTTC.

There are a few counts of this clonotype. The J gene is TRBJ2-4, the V gene TRBV20-1, with TRBD2 as a possible D gene (6 bases). The CDR3 has 14 residues. From germline, CDR1 is DFQATT and CDR2 SNEGSKA (reference sequence). The V and J ends lost 2 bases and 1 base respectively, with 9 bases between them. CDR3 protein: CSARTTRAKNIQYF. The CDR3 DNA follows: TGCAGTGCTAGAACGACTAGGGCCAAAAACATTCAGTACTTC.

This chain joins TRBV6-1 and TRBJ2-7; D perhaps matches TRBD1 (5 bases). The length of the CDR3 is 13 residues. Between the trimmed V and J ends, which lost 10 bases and 2 bases, there was a span of 15 bases. Germline V gives CDR1 MNHNS, CDR2 SASEGT. The CDR3 bases are TGTGCCACCCAGACAGAACTCGCCTACGAGCAGTACTTC. Translated: CATQTELAYEQYF.

In its sample, this clonotype was seen many times. The rearrangement joins TRBV7-9 to TRBJ1-6, with a weak D call TRBD1 (5 bases). The V and J ends lost 2 bases and 5 bases respectively, with 7 bases between them. The length of the CDR3 is 14 residues. Per the germline V gene, CDR1 is SEHNR and CDR2 is FQNEAQ (reference sequence). CDR3 region: CASSLSGNNSPLHF. The CDR3 nucleotides read TGTGCCAGCAGCTTATCAGGGAATAATTCACCCCTCCACTTT.

The J gene is TRBJ1-6, the V gene TRBV20-1; no clear D gene. The germline V gene has CDR1 DFQATT and CDR2 SNEGSKA (reference sequence). The CDR3 sequence is 14 residues long. The V and J ends lost 2 bases and 4 bases respectively, with 9 bases between them. CDR3 DNA sequence: TGCAGTGCTAGAAAGTCAGCATATAATTCACCCCTCCACTTT. This gives the protein CSARKSAYNSPLHF.